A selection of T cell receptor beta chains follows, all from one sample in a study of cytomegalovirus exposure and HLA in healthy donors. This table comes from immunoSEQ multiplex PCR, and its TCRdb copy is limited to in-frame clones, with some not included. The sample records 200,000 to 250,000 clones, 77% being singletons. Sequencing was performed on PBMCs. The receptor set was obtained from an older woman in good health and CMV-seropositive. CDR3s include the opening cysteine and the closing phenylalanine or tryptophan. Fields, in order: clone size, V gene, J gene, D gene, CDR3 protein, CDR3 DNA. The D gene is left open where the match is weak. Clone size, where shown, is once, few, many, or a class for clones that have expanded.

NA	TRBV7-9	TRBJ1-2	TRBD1	CASRGTGGVGYTF	TGTGCCAGCAGGGGGACAGGGGGAGTTGGCTACACCTTC
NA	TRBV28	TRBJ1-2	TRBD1	CASSLADGTGVYGYTF	TGTGCCAGCAGTTTGGCAGATGGGACAGGGGTCTATGGCTACACCTTC
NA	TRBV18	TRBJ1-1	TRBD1	CASSPRDSQTNTEAFF	TGTGCCAGCTCGCCCCGGGACAGCCAGACGAACACTGAAGCTTTCTTT
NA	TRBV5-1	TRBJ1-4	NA	CASSRVPGRVNEKLFF	TGCGCCAGCAGCCGTGTTCCCGGCAGGGTAAATGAAAAACTGTTTTTT
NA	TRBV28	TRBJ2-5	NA	CASSFGRPRETQYF	TGTGCCAGCAGTTTCGGGAGACCGAGGGAGACCCAGTACTTC
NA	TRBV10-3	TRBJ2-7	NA	CAISEQQGAYEQYF	TGTGCCATCAGTGAGCAACAGGGCGCCTACGAGCAGTACTTC
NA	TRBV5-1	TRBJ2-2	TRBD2	CASSLAGGLTGELFF	TGCGCCAGCAGCTTGGCGGGGGGGCTCACCGGGGAGCTGTTTTTT
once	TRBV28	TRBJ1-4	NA	CASRSTVKLFF	TGTGCCAGCCGGTCCACGGTAAAACTGTTTTTT
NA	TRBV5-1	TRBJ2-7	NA	CASSLRFQAYEQYF	TGCGCCAGCAGCTTGAGGTTCCAGGCCTACGAGCAGTACTTC
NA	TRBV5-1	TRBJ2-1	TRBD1	CASSLQGGSYNEQFF	TGCGCCAGCAGCTTACAGGGGGGCTCCTACAATGAGCAGTTCTTC
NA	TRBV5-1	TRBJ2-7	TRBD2	CASSSGLVPEQYF	TGCGCCAGCAGCTCCGGACTAGTCCCCGAGCAGTACTTC
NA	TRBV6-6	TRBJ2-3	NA	CASSNTGRVTDTQYF	TGTGCCAGCAGTAACACAGGGAGGGTAACAGATACGCAGTATTTT
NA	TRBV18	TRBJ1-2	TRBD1	CASSEQTGGRSYGYTF	TGTGCCAGCTCAGAACAAACAGGGGGTCGTAGCTATGGCTACACCTTC
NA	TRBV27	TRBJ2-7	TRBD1	CASSSYGTGGLEQYF	TGTGCCAGCAGTTCATACGGGACAGGGGGTCTCGAGCAGTACTTC
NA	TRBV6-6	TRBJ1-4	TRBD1	CASSPHPSGTGEKLFF	TGTGCCAGCAGCCCACACCCTTCCGGGACAGGTGAAAAACTGTTTTTT
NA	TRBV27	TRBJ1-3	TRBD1	CASSLYRDRGNTIYF	TGTGCCAGCAGTTTATACCGGGACAGGGGGAACACCATATATTTT